These T cell receptor beta chains were read from a single sample in a study of siplizumab effects on memory and regulatory T cells. Sequencing used immunoSEQ multiplex PCR; TCRdb keeps in-frame clones, though not all of them. The data contain about 110,000 clones, around 92% of them singletons. Sequencing was done on a sample of Tregs sorted from blood. These receptors were collected from a human donor in good health. Both conserved end residues are part of each CDR3. The D gene is left open where the match is weak. A row's size may be missing; if present it is once, few, many or a size class.

CDR3aa | CDR3nt | d_gene | j_gene | abundance | v_gene
CASSLGLAGYNEQFF | TGTGCCAGCAGCCTAGGACTAGCGGGATACAATGAGCAGTTCTTC | TRBD2 | TRBJ2-1 | . | TRBV5-4
CASSVLQGIGEQYF | TGTGCCAGCAGTGTGTTACAGGGCATAGGCGAGCAGTACTTC | . | TRBJ2-7 | . | TRBV2
CASRVIYPSYEQYF | TGTGCCAGCAGGGTCATCTATCCCTCCTACGAGCAGTACTTC | . | TRBJ2-7 | . | TRBV27
CATTRGVQTEAFF | TGTGCCACGACCCGGGGGGTGCAGACTGAAGCTTTCTTT | . | TRBJ1-1 | . | TRBV2
CASSYTYEQYF | TGCGCCAGCAGCTATACCTACGAGCAGTACTTC | . | TRBJ2-7 | . | TRBV5-1
CASSLGSPNTGELFF | TGTGCCAGCAGTTTGGGCAGTCCGAACACCGGGGAGCTGTTTTTT | . | TRBJ2-2 | . | TRBV6-5
CASSQRRGQGSTDTQYF | TGCGCCAGCAGCCAAAGAAGGGGGCAGGGTAGCACAGATACGCAGTATTTT | TRBD1 | TRBJ2-3 | once | TRBV4-1
CASSVLVAGREQFF | TGTGCCAGCAGCGTACTCGTAGCGGGACGGGAGCAGTTCTTC | TRBD2 | TRBJ2-1 | . | TRBV9
CASSIRTANTEAFF | TGTGCCAGCAGTATCCGGACGGCGAACACTGAAGCTTTCTTT | . | TRBJ1-1 | few | TRBV6-6
CASSPQTGELFF | TGTGCCAGCTCACCTCAGACCGGGGAGCTGTTTTTT | . | TRBJ2-2 | . | TRBV18
CASSSGGDIYEQYF | TGCGCCAGCAGCTCCGGCGGGGATATCTACGAGCAGTACTTC | . | TRBJ2-7 | . | TRBV5-1
CASSRRREEGNTIYF | TGTGCCAGCAGCCGAAGAAGGGAAGAAGGAAACACCATATATTTT | . | TRBJ1-3 | . | TRBV7-2
CASSLPRQALTNEKLFF | TGTGCCAGCAGTTTACCCCGACAGGCTCTAACTAATGAAAAACTGTTTTTT | . | TRBJ1-4 | . | TRBV28
CASSQDIDSYEQYF | TGCGCCAGCAGCCAAGATATAGACTCCTACGAGCAGTACTTC | . | TRBJ2-7 | . | TRBV4-1
CASSYSAVPTDTQYF | TGTGCCAGCAGTTACTCTGCGGTTCCCACAGATACGCAGTATTTT | . | TRBJ2-3 | . | TRBV6-5
CASSPTGNTIYF | TGTGCCAGCAGCCCTACTGGAAACACCATATATTTT | . | TRBJ1-3 | . | TRBV11-1
CASSRGPSSGNTIYF | TGCGCCAGCAGCCGGGGACCGAGTTCTGGAAACACCATATATTTT | . | TRBJ1-3 | . | TRBV5-1
CASSLSLGASTDTQYF | TGTGCCAGCAGCTTGTCCCTCGGGGCTAGCACAGATACGCAGTATTTT | . | TRBJ2-3 | . | TRBV7-9
CASSVGPSGRGYNEQFF | TGTGCCAGCAGCGTAGGCCCTAGCGGGAGGGGCTACAATGAGCAGTTCTTC | TRBD2 | TRBJ2-1 | . | TRBV9
CASSSGGLLSTDTQYF | TGCGCCAGCAGCTCGGGGGGACTCCTCAGCACAGATACGCAGTATTTT | TRBD2 | TRBJ2-3 | . | TRBV5-1
CASSRDRVGQPQHF | TGTGCCAGCAGCCGCGACAGGGTCGGTCAGCCCCAGCATTTT | TRBD1 | TRBJ1-5 | . | TRBV7-2
CASSQDPSLDTQYF | TGCGCCAGCAGCCAAGATCCGAGTCTGGATACGCAGTATTTT | . | TRBJ2-3 | . | TRBV4-3
CASSLSILRTAANQPQHF | TGTGCCAGCAGCTTGTCTATCCTTCGGACGGCCGCCAATCAGCCCCAGCATTTT | . | TRBJ1-5 | . | TRBV5-6
CSARESYGYTF | TGCAGTGCTAGAGAGAGCTATGGCTACACCTTC | . | TRBJ1-2 | . | TRBV20-1
CASSSGSGNEQYF | TGTGCCAGCAGTAGCGGGAGCGGTAACGAGCAGTACTTC | TRBD2 | TRBJ2-7 | . | TRBV6-6
CASSDQGIETQYF | TGTGCCAGCAGTGACCAGGGTATAGAGACCCAGTACTTC | . | TRBJ2-5 | . | TRBV25-1
CASTASGRRFF | TGTGCCAGCACCGCCTCGGGACGGAGGTTCTTC | . | TRBJ2-1 | . | TRBV27
CASGEWNTEAFF | TGTGCCAGCGGAGAATGGAACACTGAAGCTTTCTTT | . | TRBJ1-1 | . | TRBV6-5
CASSLTWWAEAFF | TGTGCCAGCAGCTTGACCTGGTGGGCTGAAGCTTTCTTT | . | TRBJ1-1 | . | TRBV13
CASRRAATQTYEQYF | TGCGCCAGCCGTCGAGCGGCGACCCAGACCTACGAGCAGTACTTC | . | TRBJ2-7 | . | TRBV5-1
CASPSTGRGDTEAFF | TGTGCCAGTCCCTCGACAGGGCGAGGAGACACTGAAGCTTTCTTT | TRBD1 | TRBJ1-1 | once | TRBV27
CASRSALFNEKLFF | TGCGCCAGCAGGTCGGCTCTATTTAATGAAAAACTGTTTTTT | . | TRBJ1-4 | . | TRBV5-1
CASSLGGLSSGNTIYF | TGTGCCAGCAGCTTGGGGGGATTGAGCTCTGGAAACACCATATATTTT | . | TRBJ1-3 | . | TRBV7-6
CASSLRREPLFSGYTF | TGTGCCAGCAGCTTACGCAGGGAGCCTCTGTTCTCTGGCTACACCTTC | . | TRBJ1-2 | . | TRBV7-8
CASSQDQGASTDTQYF | TGTGCCAGCAGCCAAGATCAAGGGGCGTCCACAGATACGCAGTATTTT | . | TRBJ2-3 | . | TRBV4-2